These 30 T cell receptor beta chains share one sample of origin, sequenced in a study of response to subunit inactivated influenza vaccine. TCRdb used MiXCR to reprocess the RT-PCR reads, holding one entry per CDR3 protein. Here the sample spans about 700,000 distinct CDR3 sequences, more than 11% being singletons. The material sequenced was PBMCs from blood, taken less than 15 days before vaccination. These TCRs come from a man between 45 and 60 years old who received an inactivated influenza vaccine.

This clonotype was found a few times. The genes are TRBV15 and TRBJ2-1; perhaps TRBD2 as D (6 bases). The V and J ends lost 0 bases and 10 bases respectively, with 10 bases between them. Germline CDR1 reads LNHNV; CDR2 reads YYDKDF (reference sequence). The CDR3 sequence is 13 residues long. The CDR3 DNA is TGTGCCACCAGCAGAGATGCGGGATACGAGCAGTTCTTC. Residues: CATSRDAGYEQFF.

The chain joins TRBV11-2 to TRBJ2-5; TRBD2 aligns across 10 bases. V lost 1 base to trimming and J lost 6 bases; unmatched junction nucleotides: 8. CDR1 and CDR2 (germline): SGHAT, FQNNGV. This CDR3 is built from 16 residues. CDR3 DNA sequence: TGTGCCAGCAGCTTAGGGTCTAGCGGGGGTCAGAAGACCCAGTACTTC. As protein: CASSLGSSGGQKTQYF.

The chain recombines TRBV20-1 with TRBJ2-1, with TRBD1 matching 8 bases. This CDR3 has 16 residues. V dropped 3 bases and J dropped 8; count of bases not matched to a gene: 15. Germline CDR1 is DFQATT and CDR2 is SNEGSKA (reference sequence). The CDR3 region has the DNA TGCAGTGCTAGTGGGGTTTCGCGGACAGGGAGCGATGAGCAGTTCTTC. As protein: CSASGVSRTGSDEQFF.

This clonotype was observed a few times. The genes are TRBV7-9 and TRBJ1-1; D is possibly TRBD1 (6 bases). The CDR3 loop spans 15 amino acids. The V end lost 1 base, the J end lost 5 bases, and 14 bases lay between the germline ends. In germline, CDR1 is SEHNR, CDR2 FQNEAQ (reference sequence). CDR3: CASSLVRGAHTEAFF. The CDR3 DNA sequence: TGTGCCAGCAGCTTAGTTCGGGGGGCGCATACTGAAGCTTTCTTT.

The gene calls are TRBV7-2 and TRBJ2-5; a possible D gene is TRBD2 (6 bases). CDR1 SGHTA and CDR2 FQGNSA come from the germline V gene. This CDR3 is built from 14 residues. Trimming left V 5 bases short and J 5 bases short, with 15 bases between. CDR3 in DNA: TGTGCCAGCAGCCGGAGCGGGCCCGGCGAGACCCAGTACTTC. It encodes CASSRSGPGETQYF.

There are a few counts of this clonotype. V gene TRBV18 combines with J gene TRBJ2-2, with D perhaps TRBD2 (5 bases). CDR3 length: 16 residues. Germline CDR1 and CDR2: KGHSH and LQKENI. V was pared by 2 bases and J by 0 bases, with 10 bases between. The CDR3 DNA follows: TGTGCCAGCTCACCAATAGCGACGGCGAACACCGGGGAGCTGTTTTTT. It encodes CASSPIATANTGELFF. The full variable domain, completed using reference TRBV18 and TRBJ2-2, is NAGVMQNPRHLVRRRGQEARLRCSPMKGHSHVYWYRQLPEEGLKFMVYLQKENIIDESGMPKERFSAEFPKEGPSILRIQQVVRGDSAAYFCASSPIATANTGELFFGEGSRLTVL.

Only a few counts were recorded for this clonotype. The rearrangement uses TRBV2 and TRBJ1-1, with TRBD1 identical over 9 bases. With 7 bases clipped from V and 3 bases from J, the junction kept 6 bases outside the gene matches. Germline CDR1 reads SNHLY; CDR2 reads FYNNEI. This CDR3 region has 14 residues. CDR3 DNA: TGTGCCAGCACGCCTCGGACAGGGGACACTGAAGCTTTCTTT. Amino acids: CASTPRTGDTEAFF.

This clonotype showed up just a few times. This chain uses TRBV7-2 with TRBJ1-6; 10 bases are a match to TRBD1. Germline lookup yields CDR1 SGHTA and CDR2 FQGNSA. The CDR3 has 17 amino acids. The J segment lost 4 bases and the V segment lost 1 base, leaving 4 bases of the junction unmatched. CDR3 nucleotide sequence: TGTGCCAGCAGCTTAGTAGGGACAGGGGAGTATAATTCACCCCTCCACTTT. This encodes CASSLVGTGEYNSPLHF.

The J gene is TRBJ2-3, the V gene TRBV7-2, with D possibly TRBD1 on 6 matching bases. This CDR3 contains 14 residues. Trimming took off 3 bases at V and 6 bases at J, with 13 bases between the two ends. Germline values: CDR1 SGHTA, CDR2 FQGNSA. CDR3 protein: CASSFARGMDTQYF. In nucleotides, the CDR3 is TGTGCCAGCAGCTTCGCCAGGGGCATGGATACGCAGTATTTT.

The chain is built from TRBV9 and TRBJ2-7; no definite D call. Germline-derived CDR1 and CDR2 are SGDLS and YYNGEE. With 4 bases removed from V and 4 bases from J, the gap between germline ends came to 15 bases. This CDR3 is built from 14 residues. The chain's CDR3 is CASSYRAMGYEQYF. The CDR3 region has the DNA TGTGCCAGCAGCTACCGGGCTATGGGATACGAGCAGTACTTC.

The chain links TRBV20-1 to TRBJ1-2; TRBD1 is a possible D gene (5 bases). With 3 bases removed from V and 5 bases from J, the gap between germline ends came to 7 bases. Germline CDR1 reads DFQATT; CDR2 reads SNEGSKA (reference sequence). The CDR3 spans 11 residues. The CDR3: CSARTVYGYTF. CDR3 coding DNA: TGCAGTGCTAGGACAGTTTATGGCTACACCTTC.

The rearrangement links TRBV7-9 to TRBJ2-5, with D possibly matching TRBD1 (6 bases). This CDR3 is built from 15 residues. The germline CDR1 and CDR2 sequences are SEHNR and FQNEAQ (reference sequence). V shed 5 bases and J shed 5 bases, with 18 bases lying between them. The CDR3 region is CASSPHTGIGETQYF. The CDR3 coding sequence is TGTGCCAGCAGCCCTCACACAGGGATTGGGGAGACCCAGTACTTC.

There are a few counts of this clonotype. This chain uses TRBV20-1 with TRBJ2-7, with unresolved D. CDR1 and CDR2 from the germline V gene are DFQATT and SNEGSKA (reference sequence). The CDR3 covers 13 residues. V was trimmed by 0 bases and J by 2 bases, leaving 8 bases between them. CDR3 amino acids: CSARDLLAYEQYF. The CDR3 DNA reads TGCAGTGCTAGAGATCTGTTGGCCTACGAGCAGTACTTC.

This clonotype was detected only a few times. The rearrangement uses TRBV20-1 and TRBJ2-7; 7 bases are a match to TRBD2. The CDR3 is 15 residues long. Per germline, CDR1 DFQATT and CDR2 SNEGSKA (reference sequence). Germline trimming cut 6 bases from V and 3 bases from J; bases unmatched to any gene: 14. The CDR3 DNA sequence: TGCAGTGCAAAACTGGGCGGGGGAGGAAGCTACGAGCAGTACTTC. Translating it yields CSAKLGGGGSYEQYF.

This chain connects TRBV6-5 to TRBJ2-7; D tentatively reads TRBD1 or TRBD2 (5 bases each). V dropped 2 bases and J dropped 6 bases, with 17 bases sitting between them. The germline CDR1 and CDR2 sequences are MNHEY and SVGAGI. The CDR3 has 15 amino acids. The CDR3 loop reads CASSYGWDLSGEQYF. The CDR3, as DNA: TGTGCCAGCAGTTACGGCTGGGACCTATCTGGCGAGCAGTACTTC.

The gene calls are TRBV6-2 or TRBV6-3 and TRBJ2-1; D may be TRBD2 (7 bases). Trimming took off 2 bases at V and 8 bases at J, with 13 bases between the two ends. Germline V gene data show CDR1 as MNHEY and CDR2 as SVGEGT. This CDR3 comprises 14 residues. CDR3 sequence (DNA): TGTGCCAGCAGTTACGGTGGGGGGGCCTATGAGCAGTTCTTC. Translation: CASSYGGGAYEQFF.

The V call is TRBV6-5, the J call TRBJ2-5, with 9 bases matching TRBD1. The germline gives CDR1 MNHEY, CDR2 SVGAGI. The CDR3 spans 16 residues. J gave up 4 bases and V 4 bases, and 10 bases lay outside the gene matches. The CDR3 DNA is TGTGCCAGCAGTTCGAACTTGGGACAGGGAAGAGAGACCCAGTACTTC. Its translation is CASSSNLGQGRETQYF.

This clonotype was seen more than once but under ten times. The chain recombines TRBV27 with TRBJ2-1; TRBD2 aligns across 9 bases. CDR3 length equals 17 residues. V gave up 5 bases and J gave up 3 bases; unmatched junction bases: 11. Germline CDR1 reads MNHEY; CDR2 reads SMNVEV (reference sequence). As DNA, the CDR3 is TGTGCCAGCAGTACCTCTATTAGCGGGGGTTTCTACAATGAGCAGTTCTTC. It encodes CASSTSISGGFYNEQFF.

This clonotype turned up a few times. The J gene is TRBJ2-7, the V gene TRBV28, with D possibly TRBD2 on 6 matching bases. The CDR3 totals 16 residues. Germline-derived CDR1 and CDR2 are MDHEN and SYDVKM. Trimming took 3 bases from V and 3 from J, leaving 18 bases between them. The CDR3 here is CASSFTRFSGVYEQYF. Here the CDR3 DNA reads TGTGCCAGCAGTTTTACCCGTTTTAGCGGAGTCTACGAGCAGTACTTC.

The rearrangement joins TRBV5-1 to TRBJ1-2; 10 bases match TRBD1. CDR3 length equals 16 residues. The V and J ends lost 2 bases and 4 bases, in that order; junction bases with no gene match: 8. Germline V gene lookup returns CDR1 SGHRS and CDR2 YFSETQ. CDR3 in amino acids: CASSLATGGAGYGYTF. Here the CDR3 DNA reads TGCGCCAGCAGCTTAGCGACAGGGGGCGCCGGCTATGGCTACACCTTC.

This clonotype was detected only a few times. The J gene is TRBJ2-5, the V gene TRBV12-3 or TRBV12-4; 10 bases match TRBD2. Losses at the gene ends were 6 bases for V and 2 bases for J; bases not matched to a gene: 9. This CDR3 has 16 amino acids. The CDR3, as DNA: TGTGCCAGCAGCAACTCGGGACTAGCGAAACAAGAGACCCAGTACTTC. Translation gives CASSNSGLAKQETQYF.

This clonotype appeared many times. This chain links TRBV29-1 with TRBJ2-1, with TRBD2 matching 7 bases. V dropped 4 bases and J dropped 5; count of bases not matched to a gene: 8. This CDR3 region has 14 residues. Germline lookup yields CDR1 SQVTM and CDR2 ANQGSEA. This CDR3 reads CSVASGLTNNEQFF. The CDR3 DNA reads TGCAGCGTTGCGTCGGGACTAACAAACAATGAGCAGTTCTTC.

This clonotype came up a few times. The CDR3 nucleotides read TGTGCCAGCAGCTTGGGTGTTAGATCCACTTCCCAAGAGACCCAGTACTTC. As protein: CASSLGVRSTSQETQYF. V gene TRBV5-5 combines with J gene TRBJ2-5; no definite D call. The CDR3 is made up of 17 amino acids. V lost 0 bases and J 1 base, leaving 16 bases between the germline ends. Germline V gene data show CDR1 as SGHKS and CDR2 as YYEKEE (reference sequence).

This clonotype has only a few counts. J is TRBJ2-2 and V is TRBV12-3 or TRBV12-4; weak D call: TRBD1 (6 bases). The length of the CDR3 is 15 residues. Trimming left V 3 bases short and J 4 bases short, with 12 bases between. CDR3 DNA: TGTGCCAGCAGTTTTCAGGGGACGGGCACCGGGGAGCTGTTTTTT. It is translated as CASSFQGTGTGELFF.

This clonotype was seen more than once but under ten times. CDR3 nucleotides: TGTGCCAGCAGCACCGGGACACTCTACAATGAGCAGTTCTTC. Amino acids: CASSTGTLYNEQFF. The chain links TRBV6-2 or TRBV6-3 to TRBJ2-1; possible D gene TRBD1, 6 bases. The CDR3 spans 14 residues. Deletions cut 6 bases from V and 3 bases from J, with 12 bases between. Germline values: CDR1 MNHEY, CDR2 SVGEGT.

This clonotype came up a few times. V is TRBV4-3 and J is TRBJ2-2, with TRBD2 as a possible D gene (6 bases). CDR1 is LGHNA, CDR2 YSLEER, per germline. The V end was cut by 5 bases, the J end by 0 bases, with 10 bases between. This CDR3 region has 15 residues. CDR3 in amino acids: CASSYRGTNTGELFF. DNA for the CDR3: TGCGCCAGCAGCTATCGCGGGACGAACACCGGGGAGCTGTTTTTT.

This clonotype has ten or more counts. V usage is TRBV28 and J usage is TRBJ2-5; 13 bases fit TRBD2. The CDR3 spans 16 residues. Trimming cost V 6 bases and J 1 base; bases outside gene matches: 5. Germline CDR1 is MDHEN and CDR2 is SYDVKM. CDR3 loop: CASSEGLAGTQETQYF. The CDR3 DNA follows: TGTGCCAGCAGCGAGGGACTAGCGGGGACCCAAGAGACCCAGTACTTC.

In its sample, this clonotype was seen many times. This rearrangement joins TRBV4-3 to TRBJ2-1, with TRBD2 as a possible D gene (6 bases). The CDR3 contains 15 residues. The germline V gene has CDR1 LGHNA and CDR2 YSLEER. Deletions cut 1 base from V and 7 bases from J, with 14 bases between. Written as DNA, the CDR3 is TGCGCCAGCAGCCAAGGGCTAGCGAAGAGTAATGAGCAGTTCTTC. This codes for CASSQGLAKSNEQFF.

This clonotype has more than one count but fewer than ten. This chain connects TRBV20-1 to TRBJ2-7; D may be TRBD2 (5 bases). The V end lost 2 bases, the J end lost 3 bases, and 8 bases lay between the germline ends. This CDR3 has 12 amino acids. Germline-derived CDR1 and CDR2 are DFQATT and SNEGSKA (reference sequence). In DNA, the CDR3 is TGCAGTGCTAGATCCCGGGGCTACGAGCAGTACTTC. Protein: CSARSRGYEQYF.

V usage is TRBV5-5 and J usage is TRBJ1-5; no reliable D call. CDR3 length: 14 amino acids. CDR1 and CDR2 from the germline V gene are SGHKS and YYEKEE (reference sequence). With 2 bases removed from V and 2 bases from J, the gap between germline ends came to 8 bases. CDR3 region: CASSFGFGNQPQHF. DNA of the CDR3: TGTGCCAGCAGCTTTGGGTTTGGCAATCAGCCCCAGCATTTT.